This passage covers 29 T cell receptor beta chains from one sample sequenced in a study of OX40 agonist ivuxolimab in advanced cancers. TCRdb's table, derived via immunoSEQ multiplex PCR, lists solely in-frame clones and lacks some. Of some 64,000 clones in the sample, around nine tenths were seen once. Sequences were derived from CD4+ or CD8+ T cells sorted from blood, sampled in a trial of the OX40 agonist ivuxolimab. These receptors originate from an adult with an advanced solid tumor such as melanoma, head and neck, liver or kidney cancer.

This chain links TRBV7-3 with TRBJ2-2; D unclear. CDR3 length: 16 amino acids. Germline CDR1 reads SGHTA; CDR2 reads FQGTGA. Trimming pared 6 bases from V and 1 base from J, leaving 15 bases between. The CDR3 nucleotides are TGTGCCAGCAGTCCTGGGTGGAGTATGAACACCGGGGAGCTGTTTTTT. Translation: CASSPGWSMNTGELFF.

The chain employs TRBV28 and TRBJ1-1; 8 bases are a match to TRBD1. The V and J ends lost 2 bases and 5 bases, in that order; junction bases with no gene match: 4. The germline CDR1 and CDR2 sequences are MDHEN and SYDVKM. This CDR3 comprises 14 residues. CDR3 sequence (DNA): TGTGCCAGCAGTTTACAGGGGGCGGGGACTGAAGCTTTCTTT. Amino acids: CASSLQGAGTEAFF.

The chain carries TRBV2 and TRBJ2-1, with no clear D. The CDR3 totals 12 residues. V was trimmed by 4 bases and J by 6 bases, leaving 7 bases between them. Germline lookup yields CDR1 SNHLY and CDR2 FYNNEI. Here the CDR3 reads CASSVGGNEQFF. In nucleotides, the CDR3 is TGTGCCAGCAGTGTCGGCGGCAATGAGCAGTTCTTC. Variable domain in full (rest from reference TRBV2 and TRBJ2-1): EPEVTQTPSHQVTQMGQEVILRCVPISNHLYFYWYRQILGQKVEFLVSFYNNEISEKSEIFDDQFSVERPDGSNFTLKIRSTKLEDSAMYFCASSVGGNEQFFGPGTRLTVL.

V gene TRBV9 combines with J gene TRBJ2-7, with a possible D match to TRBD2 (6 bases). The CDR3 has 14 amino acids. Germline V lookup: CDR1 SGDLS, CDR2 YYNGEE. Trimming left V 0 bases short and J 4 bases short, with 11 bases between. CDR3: CASSVAGAGYEQYF. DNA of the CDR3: TGTGCCAGCAGCGTAGCGGGAGCCGGGTACGAGCAGTACTTC.

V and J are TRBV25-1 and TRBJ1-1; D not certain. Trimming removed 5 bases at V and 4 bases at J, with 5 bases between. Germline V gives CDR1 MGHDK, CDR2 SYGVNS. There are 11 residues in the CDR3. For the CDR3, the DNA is TGTGCCAGCAGTTTTGGCACTGAAGCTTTCTTT. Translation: CASSFGTEAFF.

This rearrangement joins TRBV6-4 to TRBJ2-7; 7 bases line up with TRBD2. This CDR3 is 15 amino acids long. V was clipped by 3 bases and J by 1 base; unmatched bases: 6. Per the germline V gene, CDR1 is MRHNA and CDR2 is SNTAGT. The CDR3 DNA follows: TGTGCCAGCAGTGAGTCGGCTAGCGGTTCCTACGAGCAGTACTTC. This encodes CASSESASGSYEQYF.

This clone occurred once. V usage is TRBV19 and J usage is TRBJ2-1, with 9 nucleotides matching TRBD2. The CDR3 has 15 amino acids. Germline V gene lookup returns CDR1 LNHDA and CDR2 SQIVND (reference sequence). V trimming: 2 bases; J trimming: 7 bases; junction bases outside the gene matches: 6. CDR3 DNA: TGTGCCAGTAGTATACTGCGGGAGGGTTGGAATGAGCAGTTCTTC. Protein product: CASSILREGWNEQFF.

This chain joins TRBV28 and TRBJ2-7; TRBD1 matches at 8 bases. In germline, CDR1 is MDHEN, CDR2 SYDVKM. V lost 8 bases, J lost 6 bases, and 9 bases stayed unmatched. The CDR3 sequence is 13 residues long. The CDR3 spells CASEETGVREQYF. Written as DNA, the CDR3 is TGTGCCAGCGAGGAGACAGGGGTACGCGAGCAGTACTTC.

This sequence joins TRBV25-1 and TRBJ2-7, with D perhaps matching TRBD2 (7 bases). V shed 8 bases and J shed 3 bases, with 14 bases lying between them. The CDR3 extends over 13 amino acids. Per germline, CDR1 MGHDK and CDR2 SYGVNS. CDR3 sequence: CASQGGAGYEQYF. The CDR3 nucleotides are TGTGCCAGCCAAGGGGGGGCCGGCTACGAGCAGTACTTC.

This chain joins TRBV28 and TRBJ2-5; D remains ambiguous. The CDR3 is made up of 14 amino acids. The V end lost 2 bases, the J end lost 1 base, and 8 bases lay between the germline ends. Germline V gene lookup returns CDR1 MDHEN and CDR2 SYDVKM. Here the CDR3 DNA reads TGTGCCAGCAGTTTAGCACACCTCCAAGAGACCCAGTACTTC. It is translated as CASSLAHLQETQYF.

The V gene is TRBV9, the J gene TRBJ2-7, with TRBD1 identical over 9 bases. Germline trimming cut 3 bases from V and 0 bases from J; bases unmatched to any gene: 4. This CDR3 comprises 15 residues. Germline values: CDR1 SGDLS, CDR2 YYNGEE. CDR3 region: CASSDGQGISYEQYF. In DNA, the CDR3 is TGTGCCAGCAGCGACGGACAGGGGATCTCCTACGAGCAGTACTTC.

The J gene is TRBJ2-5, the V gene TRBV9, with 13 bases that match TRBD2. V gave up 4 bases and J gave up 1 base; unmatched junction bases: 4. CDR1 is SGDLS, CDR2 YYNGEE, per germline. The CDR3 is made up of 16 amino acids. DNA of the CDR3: TGTGCCAGCAGCCTCCGACTAGCGGGAGGCCAAGAGACCCAGTACTTC. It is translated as CASSLRLAGGQETQYF.

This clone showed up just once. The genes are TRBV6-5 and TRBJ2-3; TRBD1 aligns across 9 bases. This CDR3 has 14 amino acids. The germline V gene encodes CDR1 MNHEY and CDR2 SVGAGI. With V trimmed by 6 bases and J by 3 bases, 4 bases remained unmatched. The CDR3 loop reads CASSPGQGTDTQYF. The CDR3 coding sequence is TGTGCCAGCAGCCCGGGACAGGGTACAGATACGCAGTATTTT.

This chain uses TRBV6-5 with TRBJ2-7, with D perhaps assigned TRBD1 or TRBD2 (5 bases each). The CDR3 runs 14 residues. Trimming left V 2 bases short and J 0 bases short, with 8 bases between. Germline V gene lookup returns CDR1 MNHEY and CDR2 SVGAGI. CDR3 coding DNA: TGTGCCAGCAGTTACCTGGGGGACTCCTACGAGCAGTACTTC. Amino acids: CASSYLGDSYEQYF.

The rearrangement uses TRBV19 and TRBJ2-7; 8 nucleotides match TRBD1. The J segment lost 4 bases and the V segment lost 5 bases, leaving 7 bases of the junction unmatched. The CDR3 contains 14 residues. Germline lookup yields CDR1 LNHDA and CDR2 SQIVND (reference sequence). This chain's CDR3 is CASSPGQGLYEQYF. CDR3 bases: TGTGCCAGTAGTCCAGGACAGGGTCTATACGAGCAGTACTTC.

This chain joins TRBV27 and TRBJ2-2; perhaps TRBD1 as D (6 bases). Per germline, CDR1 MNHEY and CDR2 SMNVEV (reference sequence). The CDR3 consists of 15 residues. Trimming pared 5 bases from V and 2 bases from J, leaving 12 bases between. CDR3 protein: CASSMTGYNTGELFF. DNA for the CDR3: TGTGCCAGCAGTATGACAGGCTATAACACCGGGGAGCTGTTTTTT.

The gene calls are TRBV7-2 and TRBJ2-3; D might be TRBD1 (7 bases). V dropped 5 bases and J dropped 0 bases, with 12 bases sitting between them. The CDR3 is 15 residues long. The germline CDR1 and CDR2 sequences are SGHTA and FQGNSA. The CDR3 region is CASSAGTVSTDTQYF. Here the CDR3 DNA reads TGTGCCAGCAGCGCGGGGACAGTTAGCACAGATACGCAGTATTTT. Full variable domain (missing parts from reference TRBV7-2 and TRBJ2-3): GAGVSQSPSNKVTEKGKDVELRCDPISGHTALYWYRQSLGQGLEFLIYFQGNSAPDKSGLPSDRFSAERTGGSVSTLTIQRTQQEDSAVYLCASSAGTVSTDTQYFGPGTRLTVL.

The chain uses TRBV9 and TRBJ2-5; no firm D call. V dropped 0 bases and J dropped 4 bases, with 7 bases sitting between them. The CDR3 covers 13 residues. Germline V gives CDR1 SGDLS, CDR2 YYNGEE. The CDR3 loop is CASSVGRIETQYF. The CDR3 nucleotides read TGTGCCAGCAGCGTAGGCAGGATAGAGACCCAGTACTTC.

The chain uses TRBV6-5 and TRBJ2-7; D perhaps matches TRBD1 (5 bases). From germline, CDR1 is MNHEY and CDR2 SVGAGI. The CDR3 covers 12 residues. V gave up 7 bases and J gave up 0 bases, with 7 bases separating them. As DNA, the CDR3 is TGTGCCAGCACCGGACACTCCTACGAGCAGTACTTC. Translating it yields CASTGHSYEQYF.

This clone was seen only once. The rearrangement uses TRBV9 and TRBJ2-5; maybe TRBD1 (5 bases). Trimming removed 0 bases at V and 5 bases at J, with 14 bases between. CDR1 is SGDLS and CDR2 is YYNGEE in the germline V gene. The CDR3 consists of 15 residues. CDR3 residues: CASSVEEYPGETQYF. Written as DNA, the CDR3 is TGTGCCAGCAGCGTAGAGGAGTATCCAGGGGAGACCCAGTACTTC.

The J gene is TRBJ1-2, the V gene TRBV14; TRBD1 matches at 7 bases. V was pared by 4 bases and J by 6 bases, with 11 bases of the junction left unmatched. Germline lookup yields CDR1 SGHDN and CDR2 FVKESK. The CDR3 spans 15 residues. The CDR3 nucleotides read TGTGCCAGCAGCCCGACAGGGTTGGCGGGAGATGGCTACACCTTC. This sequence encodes CASSPTGLAGDGYTF. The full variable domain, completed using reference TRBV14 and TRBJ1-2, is EAGVTQFPSHSVIEKGQTVTLRCDPISGHDNLYWYRRVMGKEIKFLLHFVKESKQDESGMPNNRFLAERTGGTYSTLKVQPAELEDSGVYFCASSPTGLAGDGYTFGSGTRLTVV.

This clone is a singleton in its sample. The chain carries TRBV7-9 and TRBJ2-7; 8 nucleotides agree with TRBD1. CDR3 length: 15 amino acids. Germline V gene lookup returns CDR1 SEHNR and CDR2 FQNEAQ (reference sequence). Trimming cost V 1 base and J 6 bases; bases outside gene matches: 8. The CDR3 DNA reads TGTGCCAGCAGCTTAGTTCCGGGACAGGCCTCCGAGCAGTACTTC. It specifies CASSLVPGQASEQYF.

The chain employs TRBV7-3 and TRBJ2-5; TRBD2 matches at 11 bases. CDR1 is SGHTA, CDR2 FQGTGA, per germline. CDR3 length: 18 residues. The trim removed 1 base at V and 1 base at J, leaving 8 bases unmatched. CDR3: CASSLSGVAGGPQETQYF. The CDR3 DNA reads TGTGCCAGCAGCTTAAGTGGGGTAGCGGGAGGGCCCCAAGAGACCCAGTACTTC.

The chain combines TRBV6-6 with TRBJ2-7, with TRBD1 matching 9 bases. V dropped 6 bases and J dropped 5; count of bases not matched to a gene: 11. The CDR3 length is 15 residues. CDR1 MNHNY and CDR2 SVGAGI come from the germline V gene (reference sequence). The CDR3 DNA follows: TGTGCCAGCAGCTTCCTCGGACAGGGGCGCGACGAGCAGTACTTC. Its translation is CASSFLGQGRDEQYF.

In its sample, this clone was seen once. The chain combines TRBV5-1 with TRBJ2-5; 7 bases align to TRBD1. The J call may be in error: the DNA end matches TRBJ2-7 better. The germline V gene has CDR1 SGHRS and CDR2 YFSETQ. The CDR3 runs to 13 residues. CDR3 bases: TGCGCCAGCAGCTTGGACAGGGGTTACGAGCAGTACTTC. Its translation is CASSLDRGYEQYF.

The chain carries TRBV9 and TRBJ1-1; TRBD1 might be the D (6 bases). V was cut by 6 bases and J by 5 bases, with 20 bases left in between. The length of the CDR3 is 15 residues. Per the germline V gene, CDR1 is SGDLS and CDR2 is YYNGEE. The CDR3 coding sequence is TGTGCCAGCAACTCCGGGGGCCCCTGGGAGACTGAAGCTTTCTTT. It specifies CASNSGGPWETEAFF.

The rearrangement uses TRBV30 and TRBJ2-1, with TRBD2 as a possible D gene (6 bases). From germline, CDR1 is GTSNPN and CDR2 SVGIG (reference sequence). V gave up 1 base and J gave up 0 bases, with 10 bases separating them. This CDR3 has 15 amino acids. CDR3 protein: CAWSEGLGSYNEQFF. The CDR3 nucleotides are TGTGCCTGGAGTGAGGGACTTGGCTCCTACAATGAGCAGTTCTTC. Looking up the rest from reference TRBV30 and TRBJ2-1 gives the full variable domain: SQTIHQWPATLVQPVGSPLSLECTVEGTSNPNLYWYRQAAGRGLQLLFYSVGIGQISSEVPQNLSASRPQDRQFILSSKKLLLSDSGFYLCAWSEGLGSYNEQFFGPGTRLTVL.

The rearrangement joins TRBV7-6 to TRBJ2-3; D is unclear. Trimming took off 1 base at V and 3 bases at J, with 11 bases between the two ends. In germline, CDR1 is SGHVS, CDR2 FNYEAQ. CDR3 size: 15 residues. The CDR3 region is CASSLELLGTDTQYF. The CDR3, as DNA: TGTGCCAGCAGCTTAGAGCTCCTGGGAACAGATACGCAGTATTTT.

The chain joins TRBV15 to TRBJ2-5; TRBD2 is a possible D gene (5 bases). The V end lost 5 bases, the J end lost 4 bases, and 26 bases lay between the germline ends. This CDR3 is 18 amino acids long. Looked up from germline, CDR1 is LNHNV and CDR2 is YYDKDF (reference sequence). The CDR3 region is CATSSPHWSAVGGETQYF. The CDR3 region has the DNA TGTGCCACCAGCTCACCCCACTGGTCAGCGGTAGGAGGAGAGACCCAGTACTTC.